Listed below are T cell receptor beta chains from one sample, sequenced in a study of blood T cell repertoires in COVID-19. TCRdb keeps only in-frame clones here, not all; method: immunoSEQ multiplex PCR. The sample gives more than 85,000 clones, around 72% of which show up once; less than 25% is in the top ten. Sequences were obtained from peripheral blood. The origin of the receptors is a man between 65 and 79 years old with acute or convalescent COVID-19. Each CDR3 is given with its conserved first and last residue. D genes are given only for firm matches. Size values are once, few and many counts, or a class for expanded clones, and some rows have none.

D gene | clone size | J gene | V gene | CDR3 protein | CDR3 DNA
TRBD1 | - | TRBJ1-1 | TRBV5-5 | CASSIHRGRGTEAFF | TGTGCCAGCAGCATCCACAGGGGGCGGGGAACTGAAGCTTTCTTT
- | few | TRBJ2-2 | TRBV21-1 | CASSGPGTRATGELFF | TGTGCCAGCAGCGGCCCCGGGACTAGAGCAACCGGGGAGCTGTTTTTT
TRBD2 | - | TRBJ2-1 | TRBV6-5 | CASSRSGAGVGEQFF | TGTGCCAGCAGTAGATCTGGGGCGGGAGTTGGGGAGCAGTTCTTC
- | - | TRBJ1-1 | TRBV27 | CASSLPERTEAFF | TGTGCCAGCAGTTTACCGGAGAGGACTGAAGCTTTCTTT
- | - | TRBJ2-2 | TRBV2 | CASSETANTGELFF | TGTGCCAGCAGTGAAACGGCGAACACCGGGGAGCTGTTTTTT
- | - | TRBJ2-1 | TRBV10-3 | CAIRDQDSLSAHEQFF | TGTGCCATCAGGGATCAAGACAGCCTCTCGGCACATGAGCAGTTCTTC
- | - | TRBJ1-3 | TRBV4-2 | CASSQLQGNGNTIYF | TGTGCCAGCAGCCAGCTACAGGGAAACGGAAACACCATATATTTT
TRBD1 | - | TRBJ2-5 | TRBV6-2/TRBV6-3 | CASSYMKGARGMETQYF | TGTGCCAGCAGTTACATGAAGGGGGCCAGGGGTATGGAGACCCAGTACTTC
- | few | TRBJ1-5 | TRBV19 | CASSIGWRSSNQPQHF | TGTGCCAGTAGTATAGGCTGGAGGTCTAGCAATCAGCCCCAGCATTTT
- | - | TRBJ1-4 | TRBV12-3/TRBV12-4 | CASSLIQGGKLFF | TGTGCCAGCAGTTTGATCCAGGGAGGAAAACTGTTTTTT
- | once | TRBJ2-6 | TRBV3-1/TRBV3-2 | CASSPFGRAGANVLTF | TGTGCCAGCAGCCCGTTCGGCAGGGCTGGGGCCAACGTCCTGACTTTC
- | - | TRBJ2-2 | TRBV2 | CASSGQGTGELFF | TGTGCCAGCAGTGGCCAGGGAACCGGGGAGCTGTTTTTT
TRBD1 | - | TRBJ2-7 | TRBV7-2 | CASSRDSMSSYEQYF | TGTGCCAGCAGCCGGGACAGCATGAGCTCCTACGAGCAGTACTTC
- | - | TRBJ1-2 | TRBV7-2 | CASSRDTNYGYTF | TGTGCCAGCAGCCGGGACACGAACTATGGCTACACCTTC
TRBD1 | - | TRBJ1-5 | TRBV6-1 | CASSETRQGTYSNQPQHF | TGTGCCAGCAGTGAAACGAGACAGGGAACTTATAGCAATCAGCCCCAGCATTTT
TRBD1 | few | TRBJ1-5 | TRBV4-2 | CASSLDRAGNQPQHF | TGTGCCAGCAGCCTGGACAGGGCGGGCAATCAGCCCCAGCATTTT
- | - | TRBJ1-5 | TRBV7-9 | CASSLRGGGEPQHF | TGTGCCAGCAGCTTACGCGGGGGCGGGGAGCCCCAGCATTTT
TRBD2 | - | TRBJ2-1 | TRBV29-1 | CSLMLAGGPYRVQFF | TGCAGCTTGATGCTAGCGGGAGGGCCGTATAGGGTGCAGTTCTTC
- | - | TRBJ2-7 | TRBV19 | CASSRAGASYEQYF | TGTGCCAGTAGTAGGGCAGGGGCTTCCTACGAGCAGTACTTC
- | - | TRBJ2-7 | TRBV7-2 | CASSPTRDIYEQYF | TGTGCCAGCAGTCCTACCCGGGACATCTACGAGCAGTACTTC
- | - | TRBJ2-3 | TRBV6-4 | CASSAKAGGTDTQYF | TGTGCCAGCAGCGCTAAGGCAGGTGGCACAGATACGCAGTATTTT
- | - | TRBJ2-5 | TRBV27 | CASSPDGQPYSTETQYF | TGTGCCAGCAGCCCCGACGGACAGCCCTACTCCACAGAGACCCAGTACTTC
- | - | TRBJ2-1 | TRBV29-1 | CSATTPGSSYNEQFF | TGCAGCGCGACGACGCCGGGGAGCTCCTACAATGAGCAGTTCTTC
- | once | TRBJ2-3 | TRBV12-3/TRBV12-4 | CASSRGNADTQYF | TGTGCCAGCTCACGGGGGAACGCAGATACGCAGTATTTT
TRBD1 | - | TRBJ2-7 | TRBV15 | CATSRDRTGPYEQYF | TGTGCCACCAGCAGAGATCGGACAGGGCCCTACGAGCAGTACTTC
- | - | TRBJ2-7 | TRBV7-2 | CASGPPGDHEQYF | TGTGCCAGCGGACCTCCGGGGGACCACGAGCAGTACTTC
TRBD1 | few | TRBJ2-7 | TRBV27 | CASSLLPGQGVDEQYF | TGTGCCAGCAGTTTACTCCCGGGACAGGGGGTTGATGAGCAGTACTTC
TRBD1 | - | TRBJ2-5 | TRBV2 | CASSATGLETQYF | TGTGCCAGCAGTGCGACAGGGTTGGAGACCCAGTACTTC
- | - | TRBJ2-3 | TRBV7-2 | CASSLVFPGTQYF | TGTGCCAGCAGCTTAGTCTTCCCGGGGACGCAGTATTTT
TRBD2 | few | TRBJ2-3 | TRBV29-1 | CSVGTSPTDTQYF | TGCAGCGTCGGGACTAGCCCTACAGATACGCAGTATTTT
TRBD2 | - | TRBJ2-1 | TRBV7-3 | CASSLLGGSQSEQFF | TGTGCCAGCAGCTTACTCGGCGGGAGTCAAAGTGAGCAGTTCTTC
TRBD1 | - | TRBJ1-2 | TRBV18 | CASWGTGEVRNYGYTF | TGTGCCAGCTGGGGGACAGGGGAAGTAAGAAACTATGGCTACACCTTC
TRBD2 | - | TRBJ2-1 | TRBV5-1 | CASSLASGSSGEQFF | TGCGCCAGCAGCTTGGCTAGCGGGAGCTCCGGTGAGCAGTTCTTC
TRBD1 | - | TRBJ1-3 | TRBV5-4 | CASSDDRARSGNTIYF | TGTGCCAGCAGCGATGACAGGGCCCGCTCTGGAAACACCATATATTTT
- | - | TRBJ2-2 | TRBV28 | CASSSLEGELFF | TGTGCCAGCAGTTCCCTAGAGGGGGAGCTGTTTTTT
- | - | TRBJ2-1 | TRBV28 | CASSPRPGITLSNEQFF | TGTGCCAGCAGTCCCAGGCCAGGGATCACCCTTTCCAATGAGCAGTTCTTC
- | - | TRBJ2-7 | TRBV18 | CASSPWTDYEQYF | TGTGCCAGCTCGCCGTGGACAGATTACGAGCAGTACTTC